These 8 T cell receptor beta chains were sequenced from one sample in a study of blood T cell repertoires in COVID-19. TCRdb's table, derived via immunoSEQ multiplex PCR, lists solely in-frame clones and lacks some. This repertoire shows some 120,000 clones, around 79% found once; its top ten account for 20% to 25%. Source material: peripheral blood. All receptors derive from a man aged 80 or over with acute or convalescent COVID-19.

This clone has a handful of counts. The rearrangement links TRBV7-2 to TRBJ2-2, with 9 bases matching TRBD2. V shed 5 bases, J shed 7 bases, and the junction held 14 bases outside the gene matches. The CDR3 extends over 17 amino acids. Germline values: CDR1 SGHTA, CDR2 FQGNSA. CDR3 sequence reads: CASSPRAGGLLGGELFF. CDR3 nucleotide sequence: TGTGCCAGCAGCCCCCGGGCGGGGGGGCTTCTGGGCGGGGAGCTGTTTTTT.

The chain carries TRBV6-5 and TRBJ1-4; the match to TRBD1 covers 9 bases. This CDR3 is built from 14 residues. CDR1 is MNHEY and CDR2 is SVGAGI in the germline V gene. V shed 5 bases and J 6 bases; nucleotides not matched to a gene: 4. CDR3 DNA sequence: TGTGCCAGCAGTCCCGGGACAGGGTATGAAAAACTGTTTTTT. Its translation is CASSPGTGYEKLFF.

This sequence joins TRBV15 and TRBJ2-5, with 8 bases identical to TRBD1. Germline-derived CDR1 and CDR2 are LNHNV and YYDKDF (reference sequence). There are 15 residues in the CDR3. V dropped 1 base and J dropped 1; count of bases not matched to a gene: 2. The CDR3 reads CATSRGTGGQETQYF. In nucleotides, the CDR3 is TGTGCCACCAGCAGAGGAACAGGGGGCCAAGAGACCCAGTACTTC.

V and J are TRBV3-1 (or the pseudogene TRBV3-2) and TRBJ2-2; 10 bases line up with TRBD2. Losses at the gene ends were 3 bases for V and 1 base for J; bases not matched to a gene: 5. CDR1 LGHDT and CDR2 YNNKEL come from the germline V gene (reference sequence). This CDR3 has 17 amino acids. For the CDR3, the DNA is TGTGCCAGCAGCCACCCGGGACTAGCGAGGAACACCGGGGAGCTGTTTTTT. It specifies CASSHPGLARNTGELFF.

This clone was counted a single time. The V call is TRBV7-2, the J call TRBJ2-1; TRBD2 matches 10 bases. From germline, CDR1 is SGHTA and CDR2 FQGNSA. This CDR3 is built from 16 residues. The J segment lost 5 bases and the V segment lost 3 bases, leaving 7 bases of the junction unmatched. The CDR3 coding sequence is TGTGCCAGCAGCTTTCAGCGGGGGGGCCTCAACAATGAGCAGTTCTTC. It translates to CASSFQRGGLNNEQFF.

The rearrangement uses TRBV6-5 and TRBJ2-5; the D gene is possibly TRBD1 (5 bases). V was cut by 4 bases and J by 1 base, with 10 bases left in between. Germline V gives CDR1 MNHEY, CDR2 SVGAGI. This CDR3 is 14 amino acids long. CDR3 nucleotides: TGTGCCAGCAGTTCTCAGGGTGTCCAAGAGACCCAGTACTTC. Protein: CASSSQGVQETQYF.

The rearrangement joins TRBV21-1 to TRBJ2-7; whether TRBD1, the table's D call, matches the DNA was not checked. TRBV21-1 is a known pseudogene. The CDR3 runs to 12 residues. The CDR3 loop reads CASATGAEEQYF. Written as DNA, the CDR3 is TGTGCCAGCGCAACAGGCGCGGAAGAGCAGTACTTC.

The chain links TRBV27 to TRBJ2-1; the match to TRBD2 covers 14 bases. Germline CDR1 reads MNHEY; CDR2 reads SMNVEV (reference sequence). CDR3 size: 16 residues. V lost 5 bases and J lost 9; bases outside the gene matches: 9. The DNA for the CDR3 is TGTGCCAGCAGTCAAACTGGGACTAGCGGGGGTGGTGAGCAGTTCTTC. As protein: CASSQTGTSGGGEQFF.